The T cell receptor (beta chain) described here comes from a study of radiotherapy plus CTLA-4 blockade in lung cancer. Whole-study context: Among patients, about 17% showed objective responses, and approximately 31% had disease control.

The assay was immunoSEQ multiplex PCR, and TCRdb's table has in-frame clones only and misses some. The sample gives 80,000 to 100,000 clones, 85% to 90% of which show up once; 4.5% to 6% is in the top ten. Germline V gives CDR1 SGHNT, CDR2 YENEEA. The germline V and J ends were trimmed by 5 bases and 1 base, with 15 bases remaining between them. CDR3 size: 15 residues. The chain links TRBV11-3 to TRBJ2-7, with D tentatively TRBD1 (5 bases). The TCR sequence derives from a human donor with non-small cell lung cancer that progressed on radiotherapy plus ipilimumab. The source material was peripheral blood, sampled from a patient treated with radiotherapy plus ipilimumab. Here the CDR3 DNA reads TGTGCCAGCAGCCTGGACGCTCAGGGTTCCTACGAGCAGTACTTC. Translation gives CASSLDAQGSYEQYF.